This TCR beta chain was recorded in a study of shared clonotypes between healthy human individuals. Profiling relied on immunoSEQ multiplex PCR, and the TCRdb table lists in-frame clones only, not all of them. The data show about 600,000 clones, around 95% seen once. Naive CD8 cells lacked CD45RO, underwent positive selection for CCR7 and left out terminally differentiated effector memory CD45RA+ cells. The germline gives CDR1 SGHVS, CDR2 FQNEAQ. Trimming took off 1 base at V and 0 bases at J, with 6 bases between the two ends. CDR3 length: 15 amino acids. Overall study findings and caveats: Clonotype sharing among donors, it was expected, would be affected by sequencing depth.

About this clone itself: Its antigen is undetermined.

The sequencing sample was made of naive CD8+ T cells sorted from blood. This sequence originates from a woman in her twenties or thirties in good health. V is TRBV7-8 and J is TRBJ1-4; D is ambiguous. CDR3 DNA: TGTGCCAGCAGCTTAGAGCGAGCAACTAATGAAAAACTGTTTTTT. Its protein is CASSLERATNEKLFF.